This TCR beta chain derives from a study of blood T cells in healthy people across ages. This clonotype was found a few times. Researchers report isolating at least 6 million PBMCs per sample. Per sample, no less than 6 micrograms of total RNA were extracted. From germline, CDR1 is MNHEY and CDR2 SMNVEV (reference sequence). The V gene lost 3 bases and the J gene lost 0 bases, with 12 bases spanning the gap. The CDR3 has 16 amino acids. Next came a second PCR, run for roughly 6 to 11 cycles, which used a sample-barcoded 5' primer along with a J-beta primer mix. Tagging of each cDNA molecule was performed by a template-switch adaptor with 12 random nucleotides. TCRdb called the 5' RACE reads again in MiXCR, with one record for every CDR3 protein. Of fewer than 800,000 distinct CDR3 sequences in the sample, approximately 50% were seen once.

The source material was blood. This TCR derives from a woman aged 55-70 years in good health. V and J are TRBV27 and TRBJ2-1; D is tentatively TRBD1 or TRBD2 (5 bases each). CDR3 amino acids: CASSFVGTLSYNEQFF. CDR3 nucleotides: TGTGCCAGCAGTTTTGTGGGGACCCTCTCCTACAATGAGCAGTTCTTC.